This TCR beta chain was documented in a study of cytomegalovirus exposure and HLA in healthy donors. A single count supports this clone. TCRdb keeps only in-frame clones here, not all; method: immunoSEQ multiplex PCR. The sample holds some 350,000 clones, about 85% seen once. Trimming removed 5 bases from V and 6 bases from J, with 17 bases in between. Germline CDR1 is SQVTM and CDR2 is ANQGSEA. The CDR3 runs to 14 residues. This chain uses TRBV29-1 with TRBJ2-1; tentative D call: TRBD2 (6 bases). Sequencing was done on a sample of PBMCs. The receptor was isolated from a woman aged 25 to 39 in good health and CMV-seropositive. The CDR3 is CSVRLTGTVNEQFF. CDR3 nucleotides: TGCAGCGTTAGGTTGACTGGGACTGTCAATGAGCAGTTCTTC.